A single sample gave rise to the 12 T cell receptor beta chains below, sequenced in a study of Ad26.COV2.S vaccination and SARS-CoV-2 variants. Repertoires were generated with immunoSEQ multiplex PCR, while TCRdb's copy carries only in-frame clones and drops some. The sample holds about 220,000 clones, approximately 87% seen once. Described treatment: 19 received Ad26.COV2.S at low or high dose, single or two shots; about 5 received placebo; per-sample allocation not given. The investigators took samples on day 63 after the first vaccine or placebo injection. Sample: peripheral blood, taken in a trial of Ad26.COV2.S vaccine versus placebo. These receptors were collected from a person between 18 and 59 years old who received the Ad26.COV2.S COVID-19 vaccine or a placebo.

J is TRBJ1-3 and V is TRBV19; D unresolved. V was shortened by 6 bases and J by 0 bases, with 21 bases between the two germline ends. Germline-derived CDR1 and CDR2 are LNHDA and SQIVND (reference sequence). This CDR3 is 18 amino acids long. The CDR3 DNA is TGTGCCAGTAGGGCTGTTGGCCGCCGAGAAGACTCTGGAAACACCATATATTTT. Its protein product is CASRAVGRREDSGNTIYF.

V and J are TRBV27 and TRBJ2-2, with 16 bases fitting TRBD2. Germline V gene lookup returns CDR1 MNHEY and CDR2 SMNVEV (reference sequence). J lost 5 bases, V lost 5 bases, and 5 bases had no gene match. There are 17 residues in the CDR3. CDR3 sequence reads: CASSPGLAGGPTGELFF. The CDR3 nucleotides are TGTGCCAGCAGTCCGGGACTAGCGGGAGGGCCGACCGGGGAGCTGTTTTTT.

The chain links TRBV2 to TRBJ2-4; 11 bases align to TRBD2. Germline V gene data show CDR1 as SNHLY and CDR2 as FYNNEI. The CDR3 is 14 residues long. V gave up 5 bases and J gave up 6 bases; unmatched junction bases: 3. The CDR3 coding sequence is TGTGCCAGCAGTATTCTAGCGGGGGGAAACATTCAGTACTTC. Translation gives CASSILAGGNIQYF.

This chain links TRBV9 with TRBJ2-2; possible D gene TRBD2, 6 bases. This CDR3 is 12 amino acids long. Trimming took off 4 bases at V and 7 bases at J, with 8 bases between the two ends. Germline V gene lookup returns CDR1 SGDLS and CDR2 YYNGEE. This CDR3 reads CASSLGGGELFF. CDR3 DNA: TGTGCCAGCAGCTTGGGAGGCGGGGAGCTGTTTTTT.

V and J are TRBV7-2 and TRBJ2-4; D may be TRBD1 (6 bases). The CDR3 covers 14 residues. Trimming cost V 2 bases and J 7 bases, with 12 bases left between them. Per the germline V gene, CDR1 is SGHTA and CDR2 is FQGNSA. The CDR3 sequence: CASSLTHQGNIQYF. The CDR3 DNA reads as TGTGCCAGCAGCTTAACCCATCAGGGGAACATTCAGTACTTC.

The J gene is TRBJ2-2, the V gene TRBV7-3, with 12 bases matching TRBD2. The length of the CDR3 is 17 residues. V lost 3 bases, J lost 1 base, and 3 bases stayed unmatched. Germline V lookup: CDR1 SGHTA, CDR2 FQGTGA. The CDR3 DNA reads TGTGCCAGCAGCTTTCCGGGACTAGCGGGGAACACCGGGGAGCTGTTTTTT. It specifies CASSFPGLAGNTGELFF. The variable domain in full, with the rest retrieved from reference TRBV7-3 and TRBJ2-2, is GAGVSQTPSNKVTEKGKYVELRCDPISGHTALYWYRQSLGQGPEFLIYFQGTGAADDSGLPNDRFFAVRPEGSVSTLKIQRTERGDSAVYLCASSFPGLAGNTGELFFGEGSRLTVL.

The chain employs TRBV5-5 and TRBJ1-5, with TRBD1 as a possible D gene (5 bases). This CDR3 has 15 residues. V was clipped by 5 bases and J by 0 bases, with 12 bases between them. CDR1 and CDR2 from the germline V gene are SGHKS and YYEKEE (reference sequence). The CDR3 region has the DNA TGTGCCAGCAGTCCGGAAGGGGATAGCAATCAGCCCCAGCATTTT. It encodes CASSPEGDSNQPQHF.

The chain carries TRBV4-1 and TRBJ2-7, with a possible D match to TRBD1 (6 bases). Between the trimmed V and J ends, which lost 6 bases and 0 bases, there was a span of 18 bases. The CDR3 runs to 16 residues. Germline CDR1 reads MGHRA; CDR2 reads YSYEKL. CDR3 DNA: TGCGCCAGCAGTCCGTCTGAGGGGGTTAGCTCCTACGAGCAGTACTTC. Its protein product is CASSPSEGVSSYEQYF.

The rearrangement uses TRBV9 and TRBJ2-7, with D possibly being TRBD2 (6 bases). This CDR3 has 14 amino acids. CDR1 is SGDLS, CDR2 YYNGEE, per germline. The V end was cut by 4 bases, the J end by 7 bases, with 18 bases between. The chain's CDR3 is CASSPGLSKREQYF. The CDR3 nucleotides read TGTGCCAGCAGCCCGGGACTTAGTAAGAGGGAGCAGTACTTC.

V is TRBV10-3 and J is TRBJ2-7; 11 positions match TRBD2. Germline V gene data show CDR1 as ENHRY and CDR2 as SYGVKD. J gave up 4 bases and V 6 bases, and 5 bases lay outside the gene matches. This CDR3 contains 14 residues. CDR3 loop: CAIRSSGRWYEQYF. The DNA of the CDR3 is TGTGCCATCAGATCTAGCGGGAGGTGGTACGAGCAGTACTTC.

The chain carries TRBV4-3 and TRBJ2-7; 7 bases map to TRBD1. Germline loops: CDR1 LGHNA, CDR2 YSLEER. CDR3 length equals 15 residues. V was pared by 0 bases and J by 3 bases, with 5 bases of the junction left unmatched. The CDR3 reads CASSQDFGTVYEQYF. The CDR3 DNA follows: TGCGCCAGCAGCCAAGACTTCGGGACAGTCTACGAGCAGTACTTC.

This chain links TRBV29-1 with TRBJ1-1; D may be TRBD1 (5 bases). Germline V gene data show CDR1 as SQVTM and CDR2 as ANQGSEA. The CDR3 covers 12 residues. V lost 7 bases to trimming and J lost 4 bases, with 13 bases between them. The CDR3 DNA reads TGCAGCGCGGGGGTGGGAGGCACTGAAGCTTTCTTT. It yields the protein CSAGVGGTEAFF.